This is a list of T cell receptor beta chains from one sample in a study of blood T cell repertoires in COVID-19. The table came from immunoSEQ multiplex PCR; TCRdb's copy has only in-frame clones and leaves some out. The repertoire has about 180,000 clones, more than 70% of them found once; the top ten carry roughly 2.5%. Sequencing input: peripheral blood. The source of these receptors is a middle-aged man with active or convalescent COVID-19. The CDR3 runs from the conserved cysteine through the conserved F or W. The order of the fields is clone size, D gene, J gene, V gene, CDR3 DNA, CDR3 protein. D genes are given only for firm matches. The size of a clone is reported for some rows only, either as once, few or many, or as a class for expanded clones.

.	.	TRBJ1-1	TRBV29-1	TGCAGCGTTGAGCAGGCGAGTAGGGGCACTGAAGCTTTCTTT	CSVEQASRGTEAFF
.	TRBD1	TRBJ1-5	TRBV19	TGTGCCAGTAGTGGGGGACAGAGCTTGAGGGTAGTTAATCAGCCCCAGCATTTT	CASSGGQSLRVVNQPQHF
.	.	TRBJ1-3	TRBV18	TGTGCCAGCTCACCACCGAATCCCGGGGGCTCTGGAAACACCATATATTTT	CASSPPNPGGSGNTIYF
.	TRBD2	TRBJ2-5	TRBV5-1	TGCGCCAGCAGCTTCCCTAGCGGGGGGGGGACGGAGACCCAGTACTTC	CASSFPSGGGTETQYF
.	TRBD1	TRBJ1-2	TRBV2	TGTGCCAGCACCCCGGACAGGGACTATGGCTACACCTTC	CASTPDRDYGYTF
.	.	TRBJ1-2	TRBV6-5	TGTGCCAGCAGGGGCCTCTATGGCTACACCTTC	CASRGLYGYTF
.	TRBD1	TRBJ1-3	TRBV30	TGTGCCTGGAATACAGGGGCTGGAAACACCATATATTTT	CAWNTGAGNTIYF
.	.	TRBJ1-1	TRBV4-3	TGCGCCAGCAGCCAAGAACCGGAACGCCCGGCGGGCACTGAAGCTTTCTTT	CASSQEPERPAGTEAFF
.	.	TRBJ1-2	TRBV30	TGTGCCTGGAGAGGGTGGGGAGAAGGCTATGGCTACACCTTC	CAWRGWGEGYGYTF
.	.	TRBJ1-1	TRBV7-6	TGTGCCAGCAGTTCGACAGTAAACACTGAAGCTTTCTTT	CASSSTVNTEAFF
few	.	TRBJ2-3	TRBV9	TGTGCCAGCAGCGTAGTCACAAGCACAGATACGCAGTATTTT	CASSVVTSTDTQYF